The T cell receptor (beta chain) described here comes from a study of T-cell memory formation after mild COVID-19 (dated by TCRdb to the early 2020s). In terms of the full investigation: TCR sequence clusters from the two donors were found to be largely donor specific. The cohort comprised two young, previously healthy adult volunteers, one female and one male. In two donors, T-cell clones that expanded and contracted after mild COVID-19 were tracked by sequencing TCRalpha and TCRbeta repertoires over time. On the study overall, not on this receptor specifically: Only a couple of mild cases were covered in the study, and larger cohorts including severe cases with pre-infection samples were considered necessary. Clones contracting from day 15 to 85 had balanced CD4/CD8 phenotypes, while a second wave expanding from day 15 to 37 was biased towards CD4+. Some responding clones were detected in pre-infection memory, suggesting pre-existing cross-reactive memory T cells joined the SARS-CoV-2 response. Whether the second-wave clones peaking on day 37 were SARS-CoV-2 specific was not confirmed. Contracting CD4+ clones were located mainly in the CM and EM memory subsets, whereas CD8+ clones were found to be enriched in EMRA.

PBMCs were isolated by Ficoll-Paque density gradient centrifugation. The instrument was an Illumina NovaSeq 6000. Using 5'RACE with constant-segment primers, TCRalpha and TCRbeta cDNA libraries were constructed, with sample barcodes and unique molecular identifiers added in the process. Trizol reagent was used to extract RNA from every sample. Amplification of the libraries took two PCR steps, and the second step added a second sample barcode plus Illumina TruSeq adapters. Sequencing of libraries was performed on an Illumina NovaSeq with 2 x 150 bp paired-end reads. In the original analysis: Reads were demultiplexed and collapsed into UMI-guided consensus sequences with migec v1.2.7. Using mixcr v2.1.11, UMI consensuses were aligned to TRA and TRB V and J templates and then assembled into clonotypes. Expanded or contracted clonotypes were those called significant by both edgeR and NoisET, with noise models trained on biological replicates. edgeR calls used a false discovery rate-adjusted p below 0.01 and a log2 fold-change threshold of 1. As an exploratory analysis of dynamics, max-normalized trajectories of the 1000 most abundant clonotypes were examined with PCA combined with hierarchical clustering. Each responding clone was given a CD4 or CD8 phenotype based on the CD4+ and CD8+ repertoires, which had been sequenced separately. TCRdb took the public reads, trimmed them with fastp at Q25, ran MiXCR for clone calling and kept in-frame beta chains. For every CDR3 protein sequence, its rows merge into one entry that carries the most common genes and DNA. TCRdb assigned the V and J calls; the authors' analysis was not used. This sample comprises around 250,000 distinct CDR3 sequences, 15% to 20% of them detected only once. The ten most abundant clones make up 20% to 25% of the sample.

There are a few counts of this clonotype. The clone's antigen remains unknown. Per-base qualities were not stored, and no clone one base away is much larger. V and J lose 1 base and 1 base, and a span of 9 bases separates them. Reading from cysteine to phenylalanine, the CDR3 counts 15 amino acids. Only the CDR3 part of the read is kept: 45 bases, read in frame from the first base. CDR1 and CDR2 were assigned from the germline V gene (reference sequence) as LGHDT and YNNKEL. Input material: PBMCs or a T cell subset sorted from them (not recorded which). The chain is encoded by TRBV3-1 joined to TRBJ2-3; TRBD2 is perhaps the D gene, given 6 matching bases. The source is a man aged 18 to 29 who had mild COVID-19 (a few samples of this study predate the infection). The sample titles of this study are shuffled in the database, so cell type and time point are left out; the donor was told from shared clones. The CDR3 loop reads CASSQGRGRTDTQYF. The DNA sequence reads TGTGCCAGCAGCCAAGGGCGGGGTCGCACAGATACGCAGTATTTT.